Presented here are 14 T cell receptor beta chains from one specimen sequenced in a study of T cell responses to AZD1222 COVID-19 vaccine. The data were produced by immunoSEQ multiplex PCR, yet TCRdb's version contains in-frame clones alone and is incomplete. Of 95,000 to 100,000 clones in the sample, roughly 90% were seen once. The source material was peripheral blood, sampled on day 0 of AZD1222 vaccination. These receptors were obtained from an adult in good health.

The CDR3 protein is CASSTDRFPTGELFF. The CDR3 nucleotides are TGTGCCAGTAGTACCGACAGGTTCCCAACCGGGGAGCTGTTTTTT. J is TRBJ2-2 and V is TRBV19, with a possible D match to TRBD1 (6 bases). Germline assignment: CDR1 LNHDA and CDR2 SQIVND (reference sequence). The V end lost 4 bases, the J end lost 5 bases, and 14 bases lay between the germline ends. The CDR3 sequence is 15 residues long.

The rearrangement links TRBV7-8 to TRBJ2-1; 7 bases align to TRBD1. Trimming took 5 bases from V and 6 from J; bases not matched to a gene: 7. This CDR3 has 14 residues. The germline gives CDR1 SGHVS, CDR2 FQNEAQ. Here the CDR3 reads CASSAATGTNEQFF. The CDR3 DNA reads TGTGCCAGCAGCGCGGCGACAGGGACCAATGAGCAGTTCTTC.

A few counts support this clone. V and J are TRBV5-5 and TRBJ2-1; D unclear. Trimming shortened V by 4 bases and J by 7 bases, and 12 bases separated the two germline ends. CDR1 and CDR2 from the germline V gene are SGHKS and YYEKEE (reference sequence). This CDR3 spans 13 amino acids. CDR3 sequence: CASSNPSTNEQFF. The CDR3 nucleotides read TGTGCCAGCAGCAATCCCAGTACGAATGAGCAGTTCTTC.

The chain links TRBV30 to TRBJ2-2, with D unclear. With 4 bases removed from V and 4 bases from J, the gap between germline ends came to 13 bases. Germline-derived CDR1 and CDR2 are GTSNPN and SVGIG (reference sequence). The CDR3 has 14 amino acids. The CDR3 nucleotides are TGTGCCTGGAAGAGTAGGTTGGGCACCGGGGAGCTGTTTTTT. Translated, it gives CAWKSRLGTGELFF.

The chain couples TRBV2 to TRBJ1-1, with D possibly being TRBD1 (5 bases). The V gene's germline CDR1 is SNHLY and CDR2 FYNNEI. The CDR3 sequence is 15 residues long. The V gene lost 10 bases and the J gene lost 1 base, with 19 bases spanning the gap. As DNA, the CDR3 is TGTGCCATACCAATCCAGGGAGACTCGAACACTGAAGCTTTCTTT. This translates into CAIPIQGDSNTEAFF.

The table lists this clone with a few counts. The chain joins TRBV27 to TRBJ1-5; tentative D call: TRBD1 (5 bases). The CDR3 is 15 residues long. The germline V gene encodes CDR1 MNHEY and CDR2 SMNVEV (reference sequence). The V end was cut by 6 bases, the J end by 0 bases, with 12 bases between. CDR3 in amino acids: CASRNGADSNQPQHF. CDR3 nucleotide sequence: TGTGCCAGCAGGAACGGGGCGGATAGCAATCAGCCCCAGCATTTT.

The V gene is TRBV18, the J gene TRBJ2-1; D is tentatively TRBD1 or TRBD2 (5 bases each). Germline loops: CDR1 KGHSH, CDR2 LQKENI. CDR3 length equals 17 residues. V lost 1 base to trimming and J lost 13 bases, with 26 bases between them. DNA of the CDR3: TGTGCCAGCTCACCACGGGACGGGATAGCACAGGTTCGTAGTCAGTTCTTC. Translation: CASSPRDGIAQVRSQFF.

Concerning this clone itself: The germline gene is not matched at one end of the junction; a read error may be the cause. The V gene is TRBV10-3, the J gene TRBJ1-1, with D tentatively TRBD1 (5 bases). The CDR3 covers 12 residues. Looked up from germline, CDR1 is ENHRY and CDR2 is SYGVKD. The CDR3 DNA reads TGTGCCATCAGTGGACAGAACGCTGAAGCTTTCTTT. Translating gives CAISGQNAEAFF.

The chain links TRBV5-1 to TRBJ2-2; D uncertain. Germline lookup yields CDR1 SGHRS and CDR2 YFSETQ. The V end lost 4 bases, the J end lost 1 base, and 14 bases lay between the germline ends. This CDR3 has 16 amino acids. This CDR3 is CASSERSGLNTGELFF. The CDR3 DNA reads as TGCGCCAGCAGCGAGAGGTCCGGGTTGAACACCGGGGAGCTGTTTTTT.

This clone occurred once. The chain is built from TRBV7-2 and TRBJ2-1; tentatively, D is TRBD1 (5 bases). Germline V CDR1 and CDR2: SGHTA, FQGNSA. The CDR3 runs 15 residues. Between the trimmed V and J ends, which lost 2 bases and 7 bases, there was a span of 15 bases. CDR3 sequence (DNA): TGTGCCAGCAGCTTAACTATCACGCAGGGTAATGAGCAGTTCTTC. It specifies CASSLTITQGNEQFF.

The chain uses TRBV7-3 and TRBJ2-2, with TRBD2 as a possible D gene (6 bases). V was cut by 4 bases and J by 3 bases, with 9 bases left in between. The CDR3 covers 14 residues. Germline CDR1 SGHTA, CDR2 FQGTGA. Here the CDR3 DNA reads TGTGCCAGCAGCTCTAGCGCTTACACCGGGGAGCTGTTTTTT. Residues: CASSSSAYTGELFF.

The V gene is TRBV9, the J gene TRBJ1-2; TRBD1 aligns across 7 bases. Germline assignment: CDR1 SGDLS and CDR2 YYNGEE. V lost 0 bases, J lost 7 bases, and 12 bases stayed unmatched. The CDR3 runs 16 residues. The CDR3 DNA reads as TGTGCCAGCAGCGTAGGACAGGGAGGCTCCCTAGGTGGCTACACCTTC. Translation gives CASSVGQGGSLGGYTF.

The chain links TRBV4-2 to TRBJ1-1; TRBD1 aligns across 10 bases. Germline V gene lookup returns CDR1 LGHNA and CDR2 YNFKEQ. The CDR3 runs 14 residues. Trimming at V came to 0 bases and at J to 11 bases, leaving 6 bases not matched to a gene. The CDR3 reads CASSQEGRGQGAFF. CDR3 bases: TGTGCCAGCAGCCAAGAGGGTAGGGGACAGGGGGCTTTCTTT.

The CDR3 protein is CASSKSELAGYNEQFF. The CDR3 DNA sequence: TGTGCCAGCAGCAAATCCGAACTAGCGGGATACAATGAGCAGTTCTTC. This rearrangement joins TRBV21-1 to TRBJ2-1; the table assigns TRBD2, which was not confirmed against the DNA. TRBV21-1 is reported as a pseudogene. CDR3 length: 16 amino acids.